This T cell receptor beta chain was obtained from a study of blood T cells in healthy people across ages. Overall study: Per every two T cells, about one barcoded beta molecule was captured by template switching. Points from the study as a whole: Diversity was estimated from one million T cells, and these estimates were considered underestimates. Researchers report that TCR beta diversity correlated strongly with naive T cell percentage.

Combining a sample-barcoded 5' primer with a J-beta primer mix, a second PCR ran for 7 to 11 cycles. In TCRdb, the 5' RACE reads were re-called with MiXCR into one record per CDR3 protein. The top ten hold roughly 3.6% of the sample, which has fewer than 800,000 distinct CDR3 sequences, 21% seen once. In regard to this clonotype: The antigen remains undetermined.

Sample: blood. This TCR was sampled from a man aged 70-80 years in good health.

The CDR3 nucleotides read TGCGCCAGCAGTTCCGGACAGGTTCCTAACAATGAGCAGTTCTTC. This encodes CASSSGQVPNNEQFF. The chain has TRBV5-1 and TRBJ2-1; 7 bases fit TRBD1. The CDR3 has 15 residues. Germline V gives CDR1 SGHRS, CDR2 YFSETQ. The J segment lost 5 bases and the V segment lost 5 bases, leaving 10 bases of the junction unmatched.